This T cell receptor beta chain came from a study of cytomegalovirus exposure and HLA in healthy donors. Broader study findings: Later on, a genetic analysis was performed. It linked a missense variant in DCLRE1C with V- and J-gene trimming of TCR beta.

The CDR3 has 14 residues. Germline V lookup: CDR1 SGHRS, CDR2 YFSETQ. Germline trimming cut 5 bases from V and 5 bases from J; bases unmatched to any gene: 5. PCR employed 60 Vbeta and 13 Jbeta primers. Method: immunoSEQ multiplex PCR; TCRdb's copy keeps in-frame clones and lacks some. Here the sample spans around 130,000 clones, just under 75% being singletons. This clone was found a few times. Its antigen is currently unknown. The genes are TRBV5-1 and TRBJ2-1; TRBD2 matches at 9 bases. The receptor's source is a middle-aged man in good health and CMV-seropositive. Sample: PBMCs. The CDR3 DNA reads TGCGCCAGCAGTTGGCTAGCGGGAAACAATGAGCAGTTCTTC. Translating it yields CASSWLAGNNEQFF.